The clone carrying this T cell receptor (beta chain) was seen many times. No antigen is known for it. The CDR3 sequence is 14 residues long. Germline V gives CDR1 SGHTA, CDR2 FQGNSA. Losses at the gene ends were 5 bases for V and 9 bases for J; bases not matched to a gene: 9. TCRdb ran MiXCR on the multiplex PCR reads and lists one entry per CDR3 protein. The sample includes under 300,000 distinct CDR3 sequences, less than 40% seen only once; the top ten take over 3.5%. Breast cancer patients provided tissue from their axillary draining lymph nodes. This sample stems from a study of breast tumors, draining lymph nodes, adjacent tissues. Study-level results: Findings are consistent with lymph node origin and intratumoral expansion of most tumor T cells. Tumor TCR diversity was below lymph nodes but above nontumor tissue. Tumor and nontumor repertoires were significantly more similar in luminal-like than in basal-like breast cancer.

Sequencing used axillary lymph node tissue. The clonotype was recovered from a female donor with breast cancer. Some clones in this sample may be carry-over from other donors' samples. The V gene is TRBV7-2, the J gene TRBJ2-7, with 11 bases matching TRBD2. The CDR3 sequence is CASSQLAGEAGQYF. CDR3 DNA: TGTGCCAGCAGCCAACTAGCGGGAGAGGCCGGGCAGTACTTC.